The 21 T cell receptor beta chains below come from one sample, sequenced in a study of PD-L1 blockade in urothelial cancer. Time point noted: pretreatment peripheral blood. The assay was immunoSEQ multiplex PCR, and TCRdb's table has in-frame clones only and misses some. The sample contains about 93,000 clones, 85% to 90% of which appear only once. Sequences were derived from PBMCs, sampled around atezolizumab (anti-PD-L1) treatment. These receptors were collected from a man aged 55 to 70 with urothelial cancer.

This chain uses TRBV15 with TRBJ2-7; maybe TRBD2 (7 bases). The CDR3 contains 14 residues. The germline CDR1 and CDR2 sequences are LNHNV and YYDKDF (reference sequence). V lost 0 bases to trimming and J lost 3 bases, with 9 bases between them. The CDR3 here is CATSREGGGYEQYF. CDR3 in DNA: TGTGCCACCAGCAGAGAGGGAGGGGGCTACGAGCAGTACTTC.

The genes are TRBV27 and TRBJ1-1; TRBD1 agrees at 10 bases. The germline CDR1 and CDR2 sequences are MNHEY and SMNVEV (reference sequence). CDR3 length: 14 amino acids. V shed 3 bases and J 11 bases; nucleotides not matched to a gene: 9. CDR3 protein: CASSFQTGGGRAFF. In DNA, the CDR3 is TGTGCCAGCAGTTTCCAGACAGGGGGCGGCAGGGCTTTCTTT.

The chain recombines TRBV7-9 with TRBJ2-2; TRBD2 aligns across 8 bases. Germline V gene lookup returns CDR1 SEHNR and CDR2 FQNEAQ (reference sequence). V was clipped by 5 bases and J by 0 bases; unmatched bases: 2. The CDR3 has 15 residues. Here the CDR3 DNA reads TGTGCCAGCAGCAGTAGCGGGACGAACACCGGGGAGCTGTTTTTT. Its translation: CASSSSGTNTGELFF.

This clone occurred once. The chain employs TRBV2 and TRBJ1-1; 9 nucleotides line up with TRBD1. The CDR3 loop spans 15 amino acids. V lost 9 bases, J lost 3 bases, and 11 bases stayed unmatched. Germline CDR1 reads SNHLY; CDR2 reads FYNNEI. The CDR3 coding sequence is TGTGCCAGTGACCGGGACAGGGTCTCCTACACTGAAGCTTTCTTT. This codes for CASDRDRVSYTEAFF.

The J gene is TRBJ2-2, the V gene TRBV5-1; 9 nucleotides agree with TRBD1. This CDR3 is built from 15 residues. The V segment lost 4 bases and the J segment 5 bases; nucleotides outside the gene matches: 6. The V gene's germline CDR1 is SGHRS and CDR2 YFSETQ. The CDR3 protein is CASSGRTGVTGELFF. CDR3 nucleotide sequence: TGCGCCAGCAGCGGACGGACAGGGGTTACCGGGGAGCTGTTTTTT.

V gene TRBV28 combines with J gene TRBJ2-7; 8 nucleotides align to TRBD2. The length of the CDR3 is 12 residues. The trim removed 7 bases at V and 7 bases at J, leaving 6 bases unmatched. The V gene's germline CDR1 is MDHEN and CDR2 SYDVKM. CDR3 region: CASTQRGLEQYF. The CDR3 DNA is TGTGCCAGCACTCAGCGGGGGTTAGAGCAGTACTTC.

CDR3 sequence (DNA): TGTGCCAGCAGTGAAGCGCGGGCGGGGTCGGGCAATGAGCAGTTCTTC. This sequence encodes CASSEARAGSGNEQFF. J is TRBJ2-1 and V is TRBV2; TRBD2 is a possible D gene (6 bases). CDR1 is SNHLY, CDR2 FYNNEI, per germline. This CDR3 spans 16 amino acids. Trimming took off 0 bases at V and 6 bases at J, with 15 bases between the two ends.

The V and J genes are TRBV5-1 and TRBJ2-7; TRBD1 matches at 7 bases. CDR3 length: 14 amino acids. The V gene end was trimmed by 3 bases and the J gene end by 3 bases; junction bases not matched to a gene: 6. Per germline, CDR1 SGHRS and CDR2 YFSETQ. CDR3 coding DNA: TGCGCCAGCAGCTACGGGACAGCCAACTACGAGCAGTACTTC. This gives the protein CASSYGTANYEQYF.

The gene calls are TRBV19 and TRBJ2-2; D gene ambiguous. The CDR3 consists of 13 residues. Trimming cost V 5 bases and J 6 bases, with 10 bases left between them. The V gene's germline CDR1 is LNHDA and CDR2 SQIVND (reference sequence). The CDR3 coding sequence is TGTGCCAGTAGTTCAGACCGGGCCGGGGAGCTGTTTTTT. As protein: CASSSDRAGELFF.

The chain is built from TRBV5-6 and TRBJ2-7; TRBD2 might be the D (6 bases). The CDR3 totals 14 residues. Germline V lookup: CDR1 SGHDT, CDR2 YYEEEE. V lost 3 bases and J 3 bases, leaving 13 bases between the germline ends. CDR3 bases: TGTGCCAGCAGCTGGGGGACTGGGAACTACGAGCAGTACTTC. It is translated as CASSWGTGNYEQYF.

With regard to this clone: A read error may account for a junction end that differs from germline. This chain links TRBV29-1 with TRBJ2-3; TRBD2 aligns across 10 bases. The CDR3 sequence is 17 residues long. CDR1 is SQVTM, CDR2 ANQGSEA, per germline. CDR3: CSAEVSGLAGDADTQYF. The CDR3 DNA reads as TGCAGCGCTGAAGTTAGCGGGCTAGCGGGAGATGCAGATACGCAGTATTTT.

The CDR3 region is CASSFGTGKDQPQHF. DNA of the CDR3: TGTGCCAGCAGCTTTGGGACAGGAAAGGATCAGCCCCAGCATTTT. The chain employs TRBV7-6 and TRBJ1-5, with TRBD1 matching 8 bases. J gave up 5 bases and V 3 bases, and 6 bases lay outside the gene matches. The CDR3 totals 15 residues. The V gene's germline CDR1 is SGHVS and CDR2 FNYEAQ.

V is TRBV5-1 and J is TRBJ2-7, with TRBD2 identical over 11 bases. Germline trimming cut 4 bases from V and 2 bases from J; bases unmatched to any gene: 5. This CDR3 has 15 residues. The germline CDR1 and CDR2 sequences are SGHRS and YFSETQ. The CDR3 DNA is TGCGCCAGCAGCCTCCGACTAGCGGGGACCTACGAGCAGTACTTC. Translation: CASSLRLAGTYEQYF.

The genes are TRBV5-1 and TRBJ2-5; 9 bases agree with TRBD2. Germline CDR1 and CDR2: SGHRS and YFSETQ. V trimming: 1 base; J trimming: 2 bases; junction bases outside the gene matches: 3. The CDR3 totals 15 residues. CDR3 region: CASSLMAGGQETQYF. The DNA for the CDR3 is TGCGCCAGCAGCTTGATGGCGGGGGGGCAAGAGACCCAGTACTTC.

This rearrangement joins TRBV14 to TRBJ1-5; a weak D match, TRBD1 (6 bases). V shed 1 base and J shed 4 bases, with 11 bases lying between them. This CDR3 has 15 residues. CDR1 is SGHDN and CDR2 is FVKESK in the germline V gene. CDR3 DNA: TGTGCCAGCAGCCAAGGGGGGGGGCAAAATCAGCCCCAGCATTTT. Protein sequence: CASSQGGGQNQPQHF.

CDR3 sequence (DNA): TGTGCCAGTAGTAGCGGGACAGCCAACTCCTACGAGCAGTACTTC. Amino acid sequence: CASSSGTANSYEQYF. The chain combines TRBV19 with TRBJ2-7, with D possibly TRBD1 on 7 matching bases. Germline V lookup: CDR1 LNHDA, CDR2 SQIVND (reference sequence). The CDR3 loop spans 15 amino acids. V was cut by 4 bases and J by 0 bases, with 13 bases left in between.

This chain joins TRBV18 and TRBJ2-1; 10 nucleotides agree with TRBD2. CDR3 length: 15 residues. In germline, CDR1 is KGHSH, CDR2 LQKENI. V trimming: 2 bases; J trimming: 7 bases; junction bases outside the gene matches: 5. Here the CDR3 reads CASSPGLAEINEQFF. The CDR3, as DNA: TGTGCCAGCTCACCAGGACTAGCGGAAATTAATGAGCAGTTCTTC.

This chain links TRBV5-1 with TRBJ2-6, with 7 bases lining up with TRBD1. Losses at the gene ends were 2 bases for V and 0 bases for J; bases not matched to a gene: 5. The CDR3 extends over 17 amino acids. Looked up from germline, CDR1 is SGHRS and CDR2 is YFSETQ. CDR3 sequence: CASSLFGQASGANVLTF. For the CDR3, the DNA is TGCGCCAGCAGCTTATTCGGACAGGCCTCTGGGGCCAACGTCCTGACTTTC.

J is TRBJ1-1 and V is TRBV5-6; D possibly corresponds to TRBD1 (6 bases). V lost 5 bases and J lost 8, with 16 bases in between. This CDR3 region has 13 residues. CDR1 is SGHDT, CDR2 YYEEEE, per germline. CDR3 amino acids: CASRDWTAPEAFF. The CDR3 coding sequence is TGTGCCAGCAGAGACTGGACAGCACCCGAAGCTTTCTTT.

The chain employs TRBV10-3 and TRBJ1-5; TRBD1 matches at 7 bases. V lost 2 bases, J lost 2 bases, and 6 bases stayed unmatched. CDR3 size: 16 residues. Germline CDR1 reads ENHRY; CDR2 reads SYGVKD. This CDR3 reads CAISEVRGGGNQPQHF. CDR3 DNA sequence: TGTGCCATCAGTGAGGTGAGAGGGGGCGGCAATCAGCCCCAGCATTTT.

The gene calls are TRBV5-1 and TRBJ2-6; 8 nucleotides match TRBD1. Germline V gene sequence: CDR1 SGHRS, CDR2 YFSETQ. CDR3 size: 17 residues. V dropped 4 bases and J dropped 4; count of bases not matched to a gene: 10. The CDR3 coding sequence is TGCGCCAGCAGCCCGATGACAGGGGTCTCCGGGGCCAACGTCCTGACTTTC. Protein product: CASSPMTGVSGANVLTF.